Listed below are T cell receptor beta chains from one sample, sequenced in a study of blood T cell repertoires in COVID-19. TCRdb's table, derived via immunoSEQ multiplex PCR, lists solely in-frame clones and lacks some. The sample carries fewer than 90,000 clones, roughly 80% recorded once. The sequencing sample was made of peripheral blood. All receptors come from a human donor in a cohort sampled during active COVID-19. Both conserved end residues are part of each CDR3. The D gene is left open where the match is weak. Size tells how often a clone was seen (once, few, many) or the class of an expanded clone, and some rows leave it out.

v_gene	d_gene	j_gene	abundance	CDR3aa	CDR3nt
TRBV12-3/TRBV12-4	TRBD1	TRBJ1-2	-	CASSFGDSYGYTF	TGTGCCAGCAGTTTTGGGGACAGCTATGGCTACACCTTC
TRBV10-3	-	TRBJ1-4	few	CAISGGAPDEKLFF	TGTGCCATCAGTGGCGGAGCACCAGATGAAAAACTGTTTTTT
TRBV2	-	TRBJ2-2	-	CASSWEGVTGELFF	TGTGCCAGCAGTTGGGAGGGGGTAACCGGGGAGCTGTTTTTT
TRBV11-2	-	TRBJ2-3	-	CASSLAPADTQYF	TGTGCCAGCAGCTTAGCCCCCGCAGATACGCAGTATTTT
TRBV7-9	-	TRBJ1-4	-	CASSQSTGRNEKLFF	TGTGCCAGCAGCCAATCAACAGGGCGAAATGAAAAACTGTTTTTT
TRBV19	-	TRBJ1-1	-	CASSVQMNTEAFF	TGTGCCAGTAGTGTACAGATGAACACTGAAGCTTTCTTT
TRBV4-2	TRBD1	TRBJ2-5	-	CASSLQTGTEETQYF	TGTGCCAGCAGCTTACAAACCGGGACAGAAGAGACCCAGTACTTC
TRBV7-9	TRBD2	TRBJ2-7	-	CASSLASGGAGTSSYEQYF	TGTGCCAGCAGCTTAGCGTCGGGAGGAGCGGGGACGAGCTCCTACGAGCAGTACTTC
TRBV6-5	-	TRBJ1-1	-	CASSPGQNTEAFF	TGTGCCAGCAGTCCGGGACAGAACACTGAAGCTTTCTTT
TRBV18	TRBD1	TRBJ2-7	-	CASSRRDRIFYEQYF	TGTGCCAGCTCACGTCGGGACAGGATATTCTACGAGCAGTACTTC
TRBV7-2	TRBD2	TRBJ2-7	-	CASSLVAGDYEQYF	TGTGCCAGCAGCTTAGTAGCGGGAGACTACGAGCAGTACTTC
TRBV5-1	TRBD1	TRBJ2-7	-	CASSSGQGQREQYF	TGCGCCAGCAGCTCAGGACAGGGGCAAAGAGAGCAGTACTTC
TRBV5-1	TRBD1	TRBJ1-1	-	CASRGTGPGRRGTEAFF	TGCGCCAGCAGAGGGACAGGGCCAGGAAGAAGGGGCACTGAAGCTTTCTTT
TRBV5-1	TRBD1	TRBJ2-7	few	CASSLRTRGQGSHEQYF	TGCGCCAGCAGCTTGCGAACCCGGGGACAGGGAAGTCACGAGCAGTACTTC
TRBV3-1/TRBV3-2	TRBD1	TRBJ2-3	-	CASSQDRRQGTDTQYF	TGTGCCAGCAGCCAAGATAGGAGACAGGGAACAGATACGCAGTATTTT
TRBV6-5	TRBD1	TRBJ2-6	-	CASSRTGTGANVLTF	TGTGCCAGCAGTAGGACAGGGACTGGGGCCAACGTCCTGACTTTC
TRBV27	-	TRBJ2-1	-	CASSSGRRGSYNEQFF	TGTGCCAGCAGTTCGGGAAGGCGGGGCTCCTACAATGAGCAGTTCTTC
TRBV11-2	-	TRBJ1-4	once	CASSLVGGAAEKLFF	TGTGCCAGCAGCTTAGTTGGGGGCGCGGCTGAAAAACTGTTTTTT
TRBV4-2	-	TRBJ2-2	-	CASSLQRTNTGELFF	TGTGCCAGCAGCCTCCAGCGCACGAACACCGGGGAGCTGTTTTTT
TRBV5-1	-	TRBJ2-2	-	CASSLAGAGTGELFF	TGCGCCAGCAGCTTGGCTGGGGCGGGGACCGGGGAGCTGTTTTTT
TRBV19	TRBD2	TRBJ2-7	once	CASKLTSGGTYEQYF	TGTGCCAGTAAGCTGACTAGCGGGGGGACCTACGAGCAGTACTTC
TRBV5-4	TRBD2	TRBJ2-1	-	CASSVGGGVLDEQFF	TGTGCCAGCAGCGTGGGGGGGGGAGTTCTCGATGAGCAGTTCTTC
TRBV5-6	-	TRBJ2-6	once	CASSRRDSGVLTF	TGTGCCAGCAGCCGCCGGGACTCCGGCGTCCTGACTTTC
TRBV28	-	TRBJ2-3	-	CASSTSVENTQYF	TGTGCCAGCAGCACCTCGGTAGAGAATACGCAGTATTTT
TRBV6-5	-	TRBJ2-7	-	CASSWAGYEQYF	TGTGCCAGCAGCTGGGCTGGGTACGAGCAGTACTTC
TRBV27	TRBD1	TRBJ2-2	-	CASSLVGRGRSNTGELFF	TGTGCCAGCAGTTTAGTGGGCAGGGGGAGATCGAACACCGGGGAGCTGTTTTTT
TRBV6-7	TRBD1	TRBJ1-5	-	CASSYSGQRNQPQHF	TGTGCCAGCAGTTACTCGGGACAGCGCAATCAGCCCCAGCATTTT
TRBV28	TRBD2	TRBJ2-7	once	CASRQLAGVFYEQYF	TGTGCCAGCAGACAACTAGCGGGAGTTTTTTACGAGCAGTACTTC
TRBV30	TRBD2	TRBJ2-7	-	CAWSVGGGADEQYF	TGTGCCTGGAGTGTCGGCGGGGGGGCAGACGAGCAGTACTTC
TRBV5-1	-	TRBJ1-4	-	CASSYRDMANEKLFF	TGCGCCAGCAGCTACCGGGACATGGCTAATGAAAAACTGTTTTTT
TRBV6-6	-	TRBJ2-7	-	CASSQHHRQEFSYEQYF	TGTGCCAGCAGTCAACACCACCGACAGGAGTTTTCCTACGAGCAGTACTTC
TRBV5-6	-	TRBJ2-1	-	CASSLVSAHEQFF	TGTGCCAGCAGCTTGGTCAGTGCCCATGAGCAGTTCTTC
TRBV9	TRBD1	TRBJ1-2	-	CASSADRGGYTF	TGTGCCAGCAGTGCCGACAGGGGAGGCTACACCTTC
TRBV5-4	-	TRBJ2-7	few	CASSGGGQPYEQYF	TGTGCCAGCAGCGGAGGCGGACAGCCGTACGAGCAGTACTTC